Here is one T cell receptor beta chain with its context. Antigen specificity is unknown. These data originate in a study of T cell responses to AZD1222 COVID-19 vaccine. Here immunoSEQ multiplex PCR was the method, and the copy in TCRdb shows in-frame clones only, minus some. The table shows about 55,000 clones, with roughly 84% occurring only once. CDR1 is MNHNY and CDR2 is SVGAGI in the germline V gene (reference sequence). Trimming took off 8 bases at V and 7 bases at J, with 15 bases between the two ends. The CDR3 consists of 13 residues. Study-level points and caveats: Two doses of AZD1222 preceded a rise in Spike-specific TCR breadth and depth. Of spike-specific TCRs, nearly half reportedly target regions left unmutated in variants. Donor demographics were predominantly white British with a female majority; clonal diversity may be underestimated. The study identified only a handful of AZD1222 recipients as seropositive at baseline.

The receptor's source is an adult in good health. This sequence joins TRBV6-6 and TRBJ2-1, with D uncertain. The material was peripheral blood, obtained on day 0 of AZD1222 vaccination. As DNA, the CDR3 is TGTGCCAGCGGTCTGACGGTAGGGAATGAGCAGTTCTTC. Translation gives CASGLTVGNEQFF.